The rows below give T cell receptor beta chains drawn from one sample of a study of blood T cell repertoires in COVID-19. Generated by immunoSEQ multiplex PCR, the TCRdb table keeps only in-frame clones and is missing some. The table lists about 190,000 clones, 80% to 85% of them singletons, with 4.5% to 6.5% in the top ten. Sequenced material: peripheral blood. Every receptor here comes from a woman under 40 with acute or convalescent COVID-19. CDR3s include the opening cysteine and the closing phenylalanine or tryptophan. D genes are given only for firm matches. The listing skips clone size in some rows; elsewhere it reads once, few, many or a size class.

abundance,j_gene,d_gene,v_gene,CDR3nt,CDR3aa
.,TRBJ1-1,.,TRBV27,TGTGCCAGCAGTTTACGGCCCGGGAGGATGAACACTGAAGCTTTCTTT,CASSLRPGRMNTEAFF
.,TRBJ1-2,.,TRBV6-5,.,CASSSFGPGARGYTF
.,TRBJ2-5,.,TRBV14,TGTGCCAGCAGCAAACGGGATTACCAAGAGACCCAGTACTTC,CASSKRDYQETQYF
once,TRBJ1-5,.,TRBV4-1,TGCGCCAGCAGCCCCTGGTGGCAGGGGTATCAGCCCCAGCATTTT,CASSPWWQGYQPQHF
.,TRBJ2-5,.,TRBV6-2/TRBV6-3,TGTGCCAGCAGTTACGACTTAATTGGGGAGACCCAGTACTTC,CASSYDLIGETQYF
once,TRBJ1-4,TRBD1,TRBV7-9,TGTGCCAGCAGCCGTGGACAGGGGGGGACTAATGAAAAACTGTTTTTT,CASSRGQGGTNEKLFF
.,TRBJ2-7,TRBD2,TRBV5-1,TGCGCCAGCAGCTCGACACTAGCGGGAGGAGGCGAGCAGTACTTC,CASSSTLAGGGEQYF
.,TRBJ2-7,.,TRBV20-1,TGCAGTGCCAGGCAGGTCAACGAGCAGTACTTC,CSARQVNEQYF
.,TRBJ2-4,.,TRBV6-4,TGTGGTCCGCTAAGCTCCCAAAACATTCAGTACTTC,CGPLSSQNIQYF
.,TRBJ2-1,.,TRBV2,TGTGCCAGCACCTTAGACTCCACACCTTCCTACAATGAGCAGTTCTTC,CASTLDSTPSYNEQFF
.,TRBJ2-1,TRBD2,TRBV11-2,TGTGCCAGCAGCTTTCCACTAGCGGTCCTTGCTGGGCAGTTCTTC,CASSFPLAVLAGQFF
few,TRBJ1-2,.,TRBV7-9,TGTGCCAGCAGCTTAATCTCCAACTATGGCTACACCTTC,CASSLISNYGYTF
.,TRBJ2-1,TRBD2,TRBV7-2,TGTGCCAGCAGTTTTACCGGGACTAGCCTATACAATGAGCAGTTCTTC,CASSFTGTSLYNEQFF
.,TRBJ2-7,.,TRBV5-5,TGTGCCAGCAGCTTGGACCAGGGCACCGAGCAGTACTTC,CASSLDQGTEQYF
once,TRBJ1-5,TRBD1,TRBV23-1,TGCGCCAGTGATCCCGGGACAGATAATCAGCCCCAGCATTTT,CASDPGTDNQPQHF
.,TRBJ2-5,.,TRBV2,TGTGCCCGCAGGGCCCCCCAAGAGACCCAGTACTTC,CARRAPQETQYF
.,TRBJ2-5,.,TRBV5-4,TGTGCCAGCAGCTTGACACCGGGTTCGGAGACCCAGTACTTC,CASSLTPGSETQYF
.,TRBJ1-1,TRBD1,TRBV2,TGTGCCAGCAGTATAAATTTCGTCCCGGGACAGGGAGGGAACACTGAAGCTTTCTTT,CASSINFVPGQGGNTEAFF
.,TRBJ1-6,.,TRBV5-1,TGCGCCAGCAGTGCTACGCCGGATTCACCCCTCCACTTT,CASSATPDSPLHF
.,TRBJ2-2,TRBD1,TRBV4-1,TGCGCCAGCAGATCCGGGACAGGGAAATGGGCCGGGGAGCTGTTTTTT,CASRSGTGKWAGELFF
.,TRBJ1-1,.,TRBV7-2,TGTGCCAGCAGCTTAGAGGGCAGGAGGCCGGGGGCTTTCTTT,CASSLEGRRPGAFF
few,TRBJ1-2,.,TRBV6-4,TGTGCCAGCAGTGACCGGGGGTTTGGCTACACCTTC,CASSDRGFGYTF
.,TRBJ2-1,.,TRBV6-6,TGTGCCAGCAGTTACTCGACTGTCTACAATGAGCAGTTCTTC,CASSYSTVYNEQFF
once,TRBJ1-5,.,TRBV28,TGTGCCAGCAGTTTGCCAGGGAATCAGCCCCAGCATTTT,CASSLPGNQPQHF
.,TRBJ2-5,.,TRBV7-6,TGTGCCAGCAGCTTAGTTAGTCCGGGGTCAGAGACCCAGTACTTC,CASSLVSPGSETQYF
.,TRBJ1-6,.,TRBV6-5,TGTGCCAGCAGTTACGACAGAAGCTCCTATAATTCACCCCTCCACTTT,CASSYDRSSYNSPLHF
.,TRBJ2-2,.,TRBV2,TGTGCCAGCAGTCTCCGGACTCTTAACACCGGGGAGCTGTTTTTT,CASSLRTLNTGELFF
.,TRBJ1-2,.,TRBV30,TGTGCAACAAAGTGGAGGACTGTCGGGGGCTACACCTTC,CATKWRTVGGYTF
.,TRBJ2-1,TRBD2,TRBV2,TGTGCCAGCAGTGTTGGGCTAGCGGGGGGGAATGAGCAGTTCTTC,CASSVGLAGGNEQFF
.,TRBJ2-3,TRBD1,TRBV5-1,TGCGCCAGCAGCTTCGGGACAGGGGGAACAGATACGCAGTATTTT,CASSFGTGGTDTQYF
.,TRBJ1-5,.,TRBV19,TGTGCCAGTAGTATACTCTCAGATAGCAATCAGCCCCAGCATTTT,CASSILSDSNQPQHF
.,TRBJ1-6,TRBD1,TRBV2,TGTGCCAGCAGGGATGGGACAGGGGGAAGATCACCCCTCCACTTT,CASRDGTGGRSPLHF
.,TRBJ2-1,.,TRBV7-2,TGTGCCAGCAGCTTAGCCCGGGGGACTTTTGAGCAGTTCTTC,CASSLARGTFEQFF
once,TRBJ2-2,.,TRBV19,TGTGCCAGTAATAGCCTATCTGGGGAGCTGTTTTTT,CASNSLSGELFF
.,TRBJ2-5,.,TRBV6-2/TRBV6-3,TGTGCCAGCAGTTACTCGCCAAAGGTCGGGGGGCGAGAGACCCAGTACTTC,CASSYSPKVGGRETQYF
.,TRBJ1-3,.,TRBV28,TGTGCCAGCGGAGACAGCGACTCTGGAAACACCATATATTTT,CASGDSDSGNTIYF
.,TRBJ1-1,.,TRBV6-2/TRBV6-3,TGTGCCAGCAGCACCTCCTTTTGGGCGAACACTGAAGCTTTCTTT,CASSTSFWANTEAFF
.,TRBJ1-2,TRBD1,TRBV10-1,TGCGCCAGCAGTGCAAAATCCTGGGACAGGGACAAATTCCTATCCTATGGCTACACCTTC,CASSAKSWDRDKFLSYGYTF
once,TRBJ1-4,.,TRBV6-5,TGTGCCAGTTCGGAGAGCGGAACTAATGAAAAACTGTTTTTT,CASSESGTNEKLFF
.,TRBJ2-1,TRBD2,TRBV6-2/TRBV6-3,TGTGCCAGCAGTTACCCCCTAACCGCATTGAAAGGCGGGAGGCAAGATGAGCAGTTCTTC,CASSYPLTALKGGRQDEQFF
.,TRBJ2-5,.,TRBV11-3,TGTGCCAGCAGCCCCCGCAGGTACCAAGAGACCCAGTACTTC,CASSPRRYQETQYF
.,TRBJ2-7,TRBD1,TRBV9,TGTGCCAGCAGCACGGGACAGGGTTACGAGCAGTACTTC,CASSTGQGYEQYF
once,TRBJ1-4,.,TRBV2,TGTGCCAGCAGTGAGATCCAGGGGATCTCGGAAAAACTGTTTTTT,CASSEIQGISEKLFF
.,TRBJ2-2,.,TRBV6-2/TRBV6-3,TGTGCCAGCAGTTTTGGACTAACCTTTGGGGAGCTGTTTTTT,CASSFGLTFGELFF
.,TRBJ1-1,TRBD1,TRBV28,TGTGCCAGCAGTTTTCGGACAGGCGGCACTGAAGCTTTCTTT,CASSFRTGGTEAFF
.,TRBJ2-1,TRBD1,TRBV7-6,TGTGCCAGCAGCTTAGTCGTTGAGGGGGCTGGTGAGCAGTTCTTC,CASSLVVEGAGEQFF
.,TRBJ1-1,.,TRBV25-1,TGTGCCAGCAGTGAATCGAGTTACACTGAAGCTTTCTTT,CASSESSYTEAFF
.,TRBJ1-1,TRBD1,TRBV30,TGTGCCTGGAGTCGGGACAGCGGGTGGACTGAAGCTTTCTTT,CAWSRDSGWTEAFF
.,TRBJ2-1,.,TRBV9,TGTGCCAGCAGTCCCAGGGGCGCCTACAATGAGCAGTTCTTC,CASSPRGAYNEQFF
.,TRBJ2-1,TRBD2,TRBV24-1,TGTGCCACCAGTGATGGACTAGCGGGGTTTGAGCAGTTCTTC,CATSDGLAGFEQFF
.,TRBJ2-3,TRBD2,TRBV28,TGTGCCAGCAGTTTATGGCCTAGCGGGGGGGCAGATACGCAGTATTTT,CASSLWPSGGADTQYF
.,TRBJ1-2,TRBD1,TRBV9,TGTGCCAGCAGCGGGTCAGGGGGCCAAAATGGCTACACCTTC,CASSGSGGQNGYTF
once,TRBJ1-4,TRBD1,TRBV2,TGTGCCAGCACCCCTGACAGGGGGCGTGAAAAACTGTTTTTT,CASTPDRGREKLFF
.,TRBJ1-4,.,TRBV13,TGTGCCAGCAGCTTAGGGGCCTCGGAGGAGAAACTGTTTTTT,CASSLGASEEKLFF
.,TRBJ2-7,.,TRBV2,TGTGCCAGCAGCGATAGTATCTACGAGCAGTACTTC,CASSDSIYEQYF
.,TRBJ1-1,.,TRBV4-1,TGCGCCAGCAGCCAAAGAGCCGCGGGCAGGACGAACACTGAAGCTTTCTTT,CASSQRAAGRTNTEAFF
.,TRBJ1-5,TRBD1,TRBV12-5,TGTGCTAGTGGGAGCGACAGGGGAGCCCTCAATCAGCCCCAGCATTTT,CASGSDRGALNQPQHF
.,TRBJ1-6,TRBD1,TRBV5-4,TGTGCCAGCAGCCCGGGACAGGGCTCCTATAATTCACCCCTCCACTTT,CASSPGQGSYNSPLHF
.,TRBJ2-7,TRBD2,TRBV27,TGTGCCAGCAGTTTATCGAGGACTAGCTTCGGCGAGCAGTACTTC,CASSLSRTSFGEQYF